This T cell receptor beta chain was captured in a study of siplizumab effects on memory and regulatory T cells. Study conclusions and caveats: Contribution to the alloresponse seemed major for naive T cells, which also seemed more diverse than memory cells. In the presence of siplizumab, alloreactive sequences traceable to unstimulated CD4+ memory cells were significantly reduced.

With respect to this clone: The antigen remains undetermined.

Generated by immunoSEQ multiplex PCR, the TCRdb table keeps only in-frame clones and is missing some. This table holds over 100,000 clones, 92% found once. V was cut by 2 bases and J by 6 bases, with 10 bases left in between. The CDR3 is 14 amino acids. CDR1 is SGHTA and CDR2 is FQGTGA in the germline V gene. V usage is TRBV7-3 and J usage is TRBJ2-2; TRBD1 might be the D (5 bases). Sequencing input: Tregs sorted from blood. The TCR originated in a human donor in good health. As DNA, the CDR3 is TGTGCCAGCAGCTTAGCAAGGGGTCCCGGGGAGCTGTTTTTT. It is translated as CASSLARGPGELFF.